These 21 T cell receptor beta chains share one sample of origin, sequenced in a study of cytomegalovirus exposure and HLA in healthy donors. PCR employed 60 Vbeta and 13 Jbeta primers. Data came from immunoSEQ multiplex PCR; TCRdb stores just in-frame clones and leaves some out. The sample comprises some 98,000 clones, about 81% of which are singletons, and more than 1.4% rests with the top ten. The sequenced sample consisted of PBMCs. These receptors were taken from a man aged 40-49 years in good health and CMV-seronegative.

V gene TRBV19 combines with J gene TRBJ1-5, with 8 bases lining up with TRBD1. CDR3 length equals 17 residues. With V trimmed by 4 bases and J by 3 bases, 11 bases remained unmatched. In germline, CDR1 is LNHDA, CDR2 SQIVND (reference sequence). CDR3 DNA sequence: TGTGCCAGTAGTACCCCGACCGACAGGGGATTCAATCAGCCCCAGCATTTT. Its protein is CASSTPTDRGFNQPQHF.

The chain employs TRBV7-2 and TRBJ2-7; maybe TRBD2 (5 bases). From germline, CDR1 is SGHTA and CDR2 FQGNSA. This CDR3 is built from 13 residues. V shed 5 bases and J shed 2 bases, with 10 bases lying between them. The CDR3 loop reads CASSPRGAYEQYF. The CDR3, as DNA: TGTGCCAGCAGCCCCCGGGGTGCCTACGAGCAGTACTTC.

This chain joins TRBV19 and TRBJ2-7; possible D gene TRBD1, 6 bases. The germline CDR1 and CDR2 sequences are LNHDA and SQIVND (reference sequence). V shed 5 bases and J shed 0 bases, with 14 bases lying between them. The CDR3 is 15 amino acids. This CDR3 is CASSSRTVDSYEQYF. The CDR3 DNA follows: TGTGCCAGTAGTTCAAGGACAGTAGACTCCTACGAGCAGTACTTC.

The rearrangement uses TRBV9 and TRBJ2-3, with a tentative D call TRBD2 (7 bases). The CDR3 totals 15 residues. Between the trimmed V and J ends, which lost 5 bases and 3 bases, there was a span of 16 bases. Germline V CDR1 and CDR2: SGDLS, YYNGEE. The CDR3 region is CASSRGGARTDTQYF. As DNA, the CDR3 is TGTGCCAGCAGTCGAGGGGGGGCAAGAACAGATACGCAGTATTTT.

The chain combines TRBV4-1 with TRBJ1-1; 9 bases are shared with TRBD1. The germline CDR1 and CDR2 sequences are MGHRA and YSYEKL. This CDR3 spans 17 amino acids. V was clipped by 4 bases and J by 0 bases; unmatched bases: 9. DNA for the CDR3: TGCGCCAGCAGCCCTAGAGGGGGACAGGGCTTGAACACTGAAGCTTTCTTT. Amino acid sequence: CASSPRGGQGLNTEAFF.

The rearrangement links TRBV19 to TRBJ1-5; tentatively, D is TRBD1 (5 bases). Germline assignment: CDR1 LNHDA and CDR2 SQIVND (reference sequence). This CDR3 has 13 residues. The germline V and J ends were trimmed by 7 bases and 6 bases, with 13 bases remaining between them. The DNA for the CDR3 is TGTGCCAGTACAATGGGGGGATCTCAGCCCCAGCATTTT. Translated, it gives CASTMGGSQPQHF.

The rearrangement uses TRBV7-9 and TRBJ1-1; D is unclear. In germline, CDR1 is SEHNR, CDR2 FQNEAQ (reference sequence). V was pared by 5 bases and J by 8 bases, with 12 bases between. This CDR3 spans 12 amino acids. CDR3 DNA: TGTGCCAGCAGCCTTGGAGGGTCCGAAGCTTTCTTT. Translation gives CASSLGGSEAFF.

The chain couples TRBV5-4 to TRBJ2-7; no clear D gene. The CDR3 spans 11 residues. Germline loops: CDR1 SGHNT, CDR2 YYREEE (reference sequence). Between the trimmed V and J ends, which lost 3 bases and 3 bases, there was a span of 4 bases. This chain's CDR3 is CASSSDYEQYF. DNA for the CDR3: TGTGCCAGCAGCTCAGACTACGAGCAGTACTTC.

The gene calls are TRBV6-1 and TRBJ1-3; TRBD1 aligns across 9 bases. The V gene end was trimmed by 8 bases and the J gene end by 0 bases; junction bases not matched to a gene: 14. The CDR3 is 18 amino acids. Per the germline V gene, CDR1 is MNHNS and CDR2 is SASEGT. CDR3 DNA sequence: TGTGCCAGCGGTGGGGACAGGGCGAGGGAAGGCTCTGGAAACACCATATATTTT. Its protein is CASGGDRAREGSGNTIYF.

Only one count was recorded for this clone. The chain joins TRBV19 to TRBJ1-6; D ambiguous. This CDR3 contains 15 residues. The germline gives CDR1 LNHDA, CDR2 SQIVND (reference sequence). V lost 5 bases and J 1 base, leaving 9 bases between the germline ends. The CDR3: CASSSDKSYNSPLHF. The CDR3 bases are TGTGCCAGTAGTTCAGACAAGTCCTATAATTCACCCCTCCACTTT.

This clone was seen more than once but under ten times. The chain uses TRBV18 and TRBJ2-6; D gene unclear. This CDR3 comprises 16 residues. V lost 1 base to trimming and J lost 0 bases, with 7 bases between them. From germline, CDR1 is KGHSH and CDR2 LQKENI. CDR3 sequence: CASSPLTNSGANVLTF. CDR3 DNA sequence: TGTGCCAGCTCACCACTTACAAACTCTGGGGCCAACGTCCTGACTTTC.

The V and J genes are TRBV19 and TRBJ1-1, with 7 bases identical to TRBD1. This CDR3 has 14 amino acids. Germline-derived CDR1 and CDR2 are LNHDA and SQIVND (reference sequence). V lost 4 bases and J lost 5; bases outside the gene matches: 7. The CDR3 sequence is CASSTDRVRTEAFF. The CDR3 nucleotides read TGTGCCAGTAGTACAGACAGGGTTAGGACTGAAGCTTTCTTT.

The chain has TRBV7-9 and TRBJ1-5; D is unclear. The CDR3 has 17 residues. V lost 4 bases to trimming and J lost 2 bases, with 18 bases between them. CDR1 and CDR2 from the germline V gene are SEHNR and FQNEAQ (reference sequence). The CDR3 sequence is CASSSTRAGVGNQPQHF. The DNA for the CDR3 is TGTGCCAGCAGCTCCACCCGAGCCGGGGTGGGCAATCAGCCCCAGCATTTT.

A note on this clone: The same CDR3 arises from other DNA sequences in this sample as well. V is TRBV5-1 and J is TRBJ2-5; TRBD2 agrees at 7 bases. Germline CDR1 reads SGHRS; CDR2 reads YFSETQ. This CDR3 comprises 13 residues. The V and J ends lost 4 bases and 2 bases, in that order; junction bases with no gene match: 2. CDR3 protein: CASSPGLQETQYF. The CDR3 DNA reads TGCGCCAGCAGCCCGGGACTACAAGAGACCCAGTACTTC. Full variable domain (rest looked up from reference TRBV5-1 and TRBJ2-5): KAGVTQTPRYLIKTRGQQVTLSCSPISGHRSVSWYQQTPGQGLQFLFEYFSETQRNKGNFPGRFSGRQFSNSRSEMNVSTLELGDSALYLCASSPGLQETQYFGPGTRLLVL.

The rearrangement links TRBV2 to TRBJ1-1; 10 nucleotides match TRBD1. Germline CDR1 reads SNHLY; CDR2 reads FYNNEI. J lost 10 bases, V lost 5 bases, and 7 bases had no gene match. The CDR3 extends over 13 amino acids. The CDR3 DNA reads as TGTGCCAGCAGTCGGGACAGGGGCGTTGGAGCTTTCTTT. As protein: CASSRDRGVGAFF. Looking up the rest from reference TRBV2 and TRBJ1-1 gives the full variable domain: EPEVTQTPSHQVTQMGQEVILRCVPISNHLYFYWYRQILGQKVEFLVSFYNNEISEKSEIFDDQFSVERPDGSNFTLKIRSTKLEDSAMYFCASSRDRGVGAFFGQGTRLTVV.

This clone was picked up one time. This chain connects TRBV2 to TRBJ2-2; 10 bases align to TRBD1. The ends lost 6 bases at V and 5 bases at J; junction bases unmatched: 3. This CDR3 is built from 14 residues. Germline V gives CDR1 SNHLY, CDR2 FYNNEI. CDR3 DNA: TGTGCCAGCAGCCGGGACAGGGGTACCGGGGAGCTGTTTTTT. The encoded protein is CASSRDRGTGELFF.

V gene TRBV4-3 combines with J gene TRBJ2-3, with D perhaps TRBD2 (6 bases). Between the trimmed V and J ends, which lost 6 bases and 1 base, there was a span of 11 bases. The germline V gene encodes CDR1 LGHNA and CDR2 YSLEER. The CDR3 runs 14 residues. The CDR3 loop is CASRPGLGTDTQYF. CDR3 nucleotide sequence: TGCGCCAGCAGACCGGGACTTGGCACAGATACGCAGTATTTT.

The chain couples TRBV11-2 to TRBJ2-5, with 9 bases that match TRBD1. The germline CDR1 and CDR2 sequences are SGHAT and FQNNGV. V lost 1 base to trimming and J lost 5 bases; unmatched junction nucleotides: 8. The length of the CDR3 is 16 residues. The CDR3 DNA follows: TGTGCCAGCAGCTTAGCCGCGGGACAGGGTGCGGAGACCCAGTACTTC. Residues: CASSLAAGQGAETQYF. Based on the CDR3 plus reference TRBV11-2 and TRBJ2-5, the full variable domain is EAGVAQSPRYKIIEKRQSVAFWCNPISGHATLYWYQQILGQGPKLLIQFQNNGVVDDSQLPKDRFSAERLKGVDSTLKIQPAKLEDSAVYLCASSLAAGQGAETQYFGPGTRLLVL.

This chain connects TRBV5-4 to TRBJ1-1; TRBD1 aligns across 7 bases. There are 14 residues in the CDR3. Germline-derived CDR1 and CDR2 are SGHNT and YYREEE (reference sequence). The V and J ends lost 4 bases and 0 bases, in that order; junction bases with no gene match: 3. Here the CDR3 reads CASSRGQMNTEAFF. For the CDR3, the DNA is TGTGCCAGCAGCAGGGGACAGATGAACACTGAAGCTTTCTTT. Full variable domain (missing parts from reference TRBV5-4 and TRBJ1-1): ETGVTQSPTHLIKTRGQQVTLRCSSQSGHNTVSWYQQALGQGPQFIFQYYREEENGRGNFPPRFSGLQFPNYSSELNVNALELDDSALYLCASSRGQMNTEAFFGQGTRLTVV.

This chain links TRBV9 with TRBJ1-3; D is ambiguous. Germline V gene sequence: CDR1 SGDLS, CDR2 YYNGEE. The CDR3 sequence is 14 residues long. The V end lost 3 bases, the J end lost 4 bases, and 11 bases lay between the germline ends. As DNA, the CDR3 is TGTGCCAGCAGCGCCGACATTTACGGAAACACCATATATTTT. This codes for CASSADIYGNTIYF.

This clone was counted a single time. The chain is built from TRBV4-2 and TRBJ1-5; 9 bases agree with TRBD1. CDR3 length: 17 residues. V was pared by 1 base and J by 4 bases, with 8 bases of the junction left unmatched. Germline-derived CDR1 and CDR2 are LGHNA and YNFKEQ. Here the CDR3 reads CASSQGGTGGDNQPQHF. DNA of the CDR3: TGTGCCAGCAGCCAAGGTGGAACAGGGGGCGATAATCAGCCCCAGCATTTT.